Below, 9 T cell receptor beta chains from the same sample are listed, as sequenced in a study of blood T cells in healthy people across ages. Together with a sample-barcoded 5' primer, a J-beta primer mix was included in a second PCR lasting about 6 to 11 cycles. TCRdb ran MiXCR on the 5' RACE reads and lists one entry per CDR3 protein. Counted here are around 1.7 million distinct CDR3 sequences, roughly 27% occurring once; the ten biggest clones make up 6.5% to 8.5%. Sequencing input: blood. The receptor set was obtained from a woman aged 25 to 39 in good health.

Regarding this clonotype: A much larger clone differs from this one at a single base, so this may be a read error. The chain recombines TRBV12-3 or TRBV12-4 with TRBJ1-6; D is unclear. V lost 3 bases and J lost 9, with 12 bases in between. The CDR3 loop spans 14 amino acids. CDR3 sequence: CASSLGFFTSPLHF. CDR3 DNA: TGTGCCAGCAGTTTGGGGTTTTTTACTTCACCCCTCCACTTT.

A remark on this clonotype: At one end, the junction sequence differs from germline, possibly due to a read error. The V gene is TRBV5-1, the J gene TRBJ2-3; D is undetermined. The CDR3 is 15 amino acids. In germline, CDR1 is SGHRS, CDR2 YFSETQ. The CDR3 here is CTSSLRTDRTDTQYF. The CDR3 DNA reads as TGCACCAGCAGTTTACGGACGGACCGCACAGATACGCAGTATTTT.

V is TRBV4-1 and J is TRBJ1-6; D is uncertain. The CDR3 is made up of 15 amino acids. Germline loops: CDR1 MGHRA, CDR2 YSYEKL. V lost 2 bases to trimming and J lost 9 bases, with 14 bases between them. This CDR3 is CASSQISDRFSPLHF. CDR3 DNA sequence: TGCGCCAGCAGCCAAATCTCGGACCGTTTTTCACCCCTCCACTTT.

The rearrangement joins TRBV5-4 to TRBJ2-3, with D possibly matching TRBD2 (6 bases). CDR3 length: 15 amino acids. In germline, CDR1 is SGHNT, CDR2 YYREEE (reference sequence). V was shortened by 4 bases and J by 2 bases, with 14 bases between the two germline ends. The CDR3 spells CASSPVAGLTDTQYF. In DNA form, the CDR3 reads TGTGCCAGCAGCCCCGTGGCGGGACTCACAGATACGCAGTATTTT.

This chain links TRBV2 with TRBJ2-5; 10 nucleotides agree with TRBD1. Germline values: CDR1 SNHLY, CDR2 FYNNEI. The CDR3 sequence is 14 residues long. Trimming took 8 bases from V and 4 from J; bases not matched to a gene: 7. CDR3 residues: CASPGTGVTETQYF. CDR3 nucleotide sequence: TGTGCCAGCCCGGGGACAGGGGTAACAGAGACCCAGTACTTC. The complete variable domain, with remaining parts taken from reference TRBV2 and TRBJ2-5, reads EPEVTQTPSHQVTQMGQEVILRCVPISNHLYFYWYRQILGQKVEFLVSFYNNEISEKSEIFDDQFSVERPDGSNFTLKIRSTKLEDSAMYFCASPGTGVTETQYFGPGTRLLVL.

This chain joins TRBV20-1 and TRBJ2-1; 8 bases match TRBD2. The CDR3 runs to 14 residues. Germline CDR1 DFQATT, CDR2 SNEGSKA (reference sequence). With V trimmed by 5 bases and J by 8 bases, 11 bases remained unmatched. This chain's CDR3 is CSAPRAGVRDEQFF. The CDR3 DNA follows: TGCAGTGCTCCGCGAGCGGGAGTTAGGGATGAGCAGTTCTTC.

As DNA, the CDR3 is TGCGCCAGCAGCCAAGTCCCCTGGAATGAGCAGTTCTTC. Its protein product is CASSQVPWNEQFF. The rearrangement joins TRBV4-1 to TRBJ2-1; D gene unclear. CDR3 length: 13 residues. The germline CDR1 and CDR2 sequences are MGHRA and YSYEKL. Trimming pared 1 base from V and 7 bases from J, leaving 8 bases between.

J is TRBJ1-1 and V is TRBV9; D possibly corresponds to TRBD1 (6 bases). The CDR3 runs 13 residues. Germline-derived CDR1 and CDR2 are SGDLS and YYNGEE. V was pared by 2 bases and J by 5 bases, with 10 bases between. CDR3 nucleotide sequence: TGTGCCAGCAGCGTGGGGGGCTATACTGAAGCTTTCTTT. It is translated as CASSVGGYTEAFF. Using reference TRBV9 and TRBJ1-1 for the parts outside the CDR3, the full variable domain is DSGVTQTPKHLITATGQRVTLRCSPRSGDLSVYWYQQSLDQGLQFLIQYYNGEERAKGNILERFSAQQFPDLHSELNLSSLELGDSALYFCASSVGGYTEAFFGQGTRLTVV.

CDR3 protein: CASSQDNGMNGYTF. DNA of the CDR3: TGTGCCAGCAGCCAGGACAACGGAATGAATGGCTACACCTTC. The genes are TRBV7-2 and TRBJ1-2; weak D call: TRBD1 (5 bases). Germline loops: CDR1 SGHTA, CDR2 FQGNSA. Trimming shortened V by 5 bases and J by 6 bases, and 16 bases separated the two germline ends. The CDR3 has 14 residues.